This T cell receptor beta chain was profiled in a study of blood T cells in healthy people across ages. Study-level points and caveats: Significant beta diversity loss was already apparent by age about 42, declining roughly linearly.

The use of a sample-barcoded 5' primer and a J-beta primer mix characterized a second PCR of about 6 to 12 cycles. A template-switch adaptor that had 12 random nucleotides put a tag on each cDNA molecule. CDR3-containing paired-end reads numbering at least 2.5 million came from each sample. TCRdb reprocessed the 5' RACE reads via MiXCR and lists one record per CDR3 protein. The sample lists about 1.5 million distinct CDR3 sequences; less than 45% were seen once. This clonotype was observed a handful of times. The antigen remains unidentified. CDR3 length: 14 residues. Germline values: CDR1 SGHRS, CDR2 YFSETQ. The V and J ends lost 4 bases and 7 bases respectively, with 17 bases between them.

The TCR was taken from a woman between 18 and 29 years old in good health. The genes are TRBV5-1 and TRBJ1-1; possibly TRBD1 for D (5 bases). The sequencing input was blood. This chain's CDR3 is CASSPGQRGLEAFF. CDR3 nucleotide sequence: TGCGCCAGCAGCCCGGGTCAACGGGGACTTGAAGCTTTCTTT.